This T cell receptor (beta chain) derives from a study of blood T cell repertoires in COVID-19. Across the whole study: Acute-phase and convalescent COVID-19 samples originated in the United States, Italy and Spain. Nucleic acid was either cDNA or gDNA, and it came from T cells, B-cell-depleted T cells, or PBMCs.

In the authors' workflow: It was from reference gene primer amplification that nucleated cell counts were estimated. Clones were sequenced by immunoSEQ multiplex PCR, and TCRdb holds only the in-frame ones, with some missing. V, J and clone size are those of that table, while D and trimming were read from the DNA. This table holds about 51,000 clones, 75% to 90% found once. This clone was counted a single time. The sequenced sample was peripheral blood. This TCR was recovered from a man aged 55-75 years with acute or convalescent COVID-19.

The DNA for the CDR3 is TGTGCCAGCAGCGTAGGTGGGGGGGTCGCCTATGGCTACACCTTC. It codes for CASSVGGGVAYGYTF. The V and J genes are TRBV5-4 and TRBJ1-2; a weak D match, TRBD1 (5 bases). V gave up 4 bases and J gave up 4 bases, with 17 bases separating them. Germline V CDR1 and CDR2: SGHNT, YYREEE (reference sequence). The CDR3 spans 15 residues.